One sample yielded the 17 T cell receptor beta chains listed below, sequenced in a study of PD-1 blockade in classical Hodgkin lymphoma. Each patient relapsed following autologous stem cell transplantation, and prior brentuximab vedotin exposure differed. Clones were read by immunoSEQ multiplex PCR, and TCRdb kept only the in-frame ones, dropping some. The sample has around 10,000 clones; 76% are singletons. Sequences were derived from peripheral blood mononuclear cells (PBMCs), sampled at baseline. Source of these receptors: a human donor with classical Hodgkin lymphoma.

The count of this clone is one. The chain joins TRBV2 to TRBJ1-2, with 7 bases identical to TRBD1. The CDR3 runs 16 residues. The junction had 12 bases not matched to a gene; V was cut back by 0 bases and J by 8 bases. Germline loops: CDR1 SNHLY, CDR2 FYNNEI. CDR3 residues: CASSEAATGPGRGYTF. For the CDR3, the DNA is TGTGCCAGCAGTGAAGCCGCGACAGGGCCAGGACGAGGCTACACCTTC.

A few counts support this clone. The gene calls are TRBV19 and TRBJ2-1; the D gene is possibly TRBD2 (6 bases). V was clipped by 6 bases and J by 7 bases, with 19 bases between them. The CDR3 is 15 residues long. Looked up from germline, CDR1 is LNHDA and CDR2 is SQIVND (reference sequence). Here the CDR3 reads CASSPSSAGWNEQFF. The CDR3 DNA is TGTGCCAGTAGCCCGTCCTCGGCGGGGTGGAATGAGCAGTTCTTC.

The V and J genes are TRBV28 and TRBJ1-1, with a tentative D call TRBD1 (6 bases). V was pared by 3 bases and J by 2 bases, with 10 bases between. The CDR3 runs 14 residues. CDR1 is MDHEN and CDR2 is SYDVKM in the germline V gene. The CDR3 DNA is TGTGCCAGCAGTTTGGCAGGGGCTAACACTGAAGCTTTCTTT. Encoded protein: CASSLAGANTEAFF.

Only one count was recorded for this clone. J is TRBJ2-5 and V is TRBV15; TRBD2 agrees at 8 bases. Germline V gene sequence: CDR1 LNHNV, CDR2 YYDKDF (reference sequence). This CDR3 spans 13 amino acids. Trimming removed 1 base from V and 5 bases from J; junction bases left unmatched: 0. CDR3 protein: CATSRASGETQYF. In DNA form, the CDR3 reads TGTGCCACCAGCAGAGCTAGCGGGGAGACCCAGTACTTC.

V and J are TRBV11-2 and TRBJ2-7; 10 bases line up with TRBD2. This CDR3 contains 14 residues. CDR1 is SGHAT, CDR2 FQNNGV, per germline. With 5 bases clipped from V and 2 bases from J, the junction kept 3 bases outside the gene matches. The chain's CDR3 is CASSLLAGPYEQYF. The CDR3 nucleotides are TGTGCCAGCAGCCTACTAGCGGGGCCCTACGAGCAGTACTTC.

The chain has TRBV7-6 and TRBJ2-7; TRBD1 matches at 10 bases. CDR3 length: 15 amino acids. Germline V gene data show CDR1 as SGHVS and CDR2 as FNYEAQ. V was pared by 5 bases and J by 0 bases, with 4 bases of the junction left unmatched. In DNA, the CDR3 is TGTGCCAGCAGCACCGGGACAGGGGTCTCCTACGAGCAGTACTTC. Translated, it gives CASSTGTGVSYEQYF.

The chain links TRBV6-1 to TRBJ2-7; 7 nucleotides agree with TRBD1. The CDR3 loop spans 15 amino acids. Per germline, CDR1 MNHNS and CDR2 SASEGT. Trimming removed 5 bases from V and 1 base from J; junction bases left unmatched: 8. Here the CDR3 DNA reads TGTGCCAGCAGTTCTCGGACAGGTGGGTCCTACGAGCAGTACTTC. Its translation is CASSSRTGGSYEQYF.

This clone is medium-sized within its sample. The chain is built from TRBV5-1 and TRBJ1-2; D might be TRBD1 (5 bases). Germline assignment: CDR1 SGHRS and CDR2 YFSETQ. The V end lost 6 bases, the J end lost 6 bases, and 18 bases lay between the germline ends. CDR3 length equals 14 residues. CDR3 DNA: TGCGCCAGCACTAACAGGTTCCTGAGGGATGGCTACACCTTC. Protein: CASTNRFLRDGYTF.

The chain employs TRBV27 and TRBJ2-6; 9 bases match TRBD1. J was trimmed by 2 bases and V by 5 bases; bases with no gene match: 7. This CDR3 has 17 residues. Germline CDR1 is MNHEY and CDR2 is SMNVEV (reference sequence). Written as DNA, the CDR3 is TGTGCCAGCAGTCCGGACAGGGGTCGAGCTGGGGCCAACGTCCTGACTTTC. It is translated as CASSPDRGRAGANVLTF.

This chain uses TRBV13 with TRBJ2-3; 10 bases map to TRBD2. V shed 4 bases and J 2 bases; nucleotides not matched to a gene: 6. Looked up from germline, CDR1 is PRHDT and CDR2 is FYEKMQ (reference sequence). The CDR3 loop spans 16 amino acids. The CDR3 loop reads CASSSRTSGYTDTQYF. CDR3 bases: TGTGCCAGCAGCTCAAGGACTAGCGGATACACAGATACGCAGTATTTT.

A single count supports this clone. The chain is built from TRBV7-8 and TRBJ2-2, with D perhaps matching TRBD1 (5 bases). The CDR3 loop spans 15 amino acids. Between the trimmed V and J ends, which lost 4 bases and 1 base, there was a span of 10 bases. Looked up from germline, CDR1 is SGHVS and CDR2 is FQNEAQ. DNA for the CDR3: TGTGCCAGCAGCTATAGGACACTGAACACCGGGGAGCTGTTTTTT. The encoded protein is CASSYRTLNTGELFF.

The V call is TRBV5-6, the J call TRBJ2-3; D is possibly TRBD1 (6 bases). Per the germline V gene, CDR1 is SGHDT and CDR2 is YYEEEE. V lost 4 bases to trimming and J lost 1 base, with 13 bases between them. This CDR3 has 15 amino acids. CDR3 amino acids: CASSRFPGGTDTQYF. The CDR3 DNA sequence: TGTGCCAGCAGCCGTTTTCCAGGGGGCACAGATACGCAGTATTTT.

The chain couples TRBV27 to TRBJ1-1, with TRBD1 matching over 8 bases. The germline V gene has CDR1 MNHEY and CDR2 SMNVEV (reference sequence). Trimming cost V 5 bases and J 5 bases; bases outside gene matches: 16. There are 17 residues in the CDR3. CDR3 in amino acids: CASSPGQGPPGGTEAFF. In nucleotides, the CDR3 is TGTGCCAGCAGTCCCGGACAGGGACCGCCCGGGGGTACTGAAGCTTTCTTT.

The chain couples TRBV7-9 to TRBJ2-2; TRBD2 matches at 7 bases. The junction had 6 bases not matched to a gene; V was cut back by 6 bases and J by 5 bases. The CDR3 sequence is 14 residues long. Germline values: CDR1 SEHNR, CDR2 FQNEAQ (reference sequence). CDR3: CASRFGGGTGELFF. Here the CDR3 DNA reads TGTGCCAGCAGGTTCGGGGGAGGGACCGGGGAGCTGTTTTTT. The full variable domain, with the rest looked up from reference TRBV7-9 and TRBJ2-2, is DTGVSQNPRHKITKRGQNVTFRCDPISEHNRLYWYRQTLGQGPEFLTYFQNEAQLEKSRLLSDRFSAERPKGSFSTLEIQRTEQGDSAMYLCASRFGGGTGELFFGEGSRLTVL.

Written as DNA, the CDR3 is TGTGCCAGCAGCCCACAGGCGTACCAAGAGACCCAGTACTTC. Translating it yields CASSPQAYQETQYF. V is TRBV9 and J is TRBJ2-5; tentatively, D is TRBD1 (5 bases). V was cut by 4 bases and J by 0 bases, with 10 bases left in between. CDR3 length: 14 residues. CDR1 is SGDLS and CDR2 is YYNGEE in the germline V gene.

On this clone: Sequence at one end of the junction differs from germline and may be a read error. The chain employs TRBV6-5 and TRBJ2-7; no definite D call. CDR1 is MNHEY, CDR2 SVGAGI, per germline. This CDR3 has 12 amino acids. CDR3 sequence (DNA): TGTGCCAGCAAAAATACTGGGTACGCGCAGTACTTC. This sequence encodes CASKNTGYAQYF.

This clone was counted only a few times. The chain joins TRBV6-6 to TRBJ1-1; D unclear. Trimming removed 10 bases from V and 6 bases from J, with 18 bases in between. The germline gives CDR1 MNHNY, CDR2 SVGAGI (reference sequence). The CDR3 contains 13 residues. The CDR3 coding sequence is TGTGCCACCTCGACCCCTGGGAAGGCTGAAGCTTTCTTT. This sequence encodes CATSTPGKAEAFF.